The 2 T cell receptor beta chains below were found in one sample sequenced in a study of T cell repertoires in cytomegalovirus infection. TCRdb called the reads again in MiXCR, with one record for every CDR3 protein. The repertoire includes some 940,000 distinct CDR3 sequences, roughly 30% of them detected once, and over 13% sits in the top ten. No antigen is known for these receptors. The sample consisted of cultured CD8+ T cells from PBMCs, taken from culture after CMV antigen stimulation. Receptors originate from a human donor in good health (CMV status not recorded). Some clones in this sample may be carry-over from other donors' samples.

The chain has TRBV6-2 or TRBV6-3 and TRBJ2-3, with TRBD1 as a possible D gene (6 bases). The V and J ends lost 7 bases and 3 bases respectively, with 14 bases between them. Germline V gene sequence: CDR1 MNHEY, CDR2 SVGEGT. This CDR3 comprises 14 residues. The CDR3, as DNA: TGTGCCAGCACCCCGGACAGATTTACAGATACGCAGTATTTT. Residues: CASTPDRFTDTQYF.

The chain joins TRBV7-9 to TRBJ2-3, with 11 positions matching TRBD2. V shed 7 bases, J shed 4 bases, and the junction held 19 bases outside the gene matches. CDR1 is SEHNR, CDR2 FQNEAQ, per germline (reference sequence). There are 19 residues in the CDR3. This CDR3 reads CASTSGSASGGFLPDTQYF. CDR3 in DNA: TGTGCCAGCACCAGTGGGTCGGCTAGCGGGGGGTTTTTGCCAGATACGCAGTATTTT. The full variable domain, with the rest looked up from reference TRBV7-9 and TRBJ2-3, is DTGVSQNPRHKITKRGQNVTFRCDPISEHNRLYWYRQTLGQGPEFLTYFQNEAQLEKSRLLSDRFSAERPKGSFSTLEIQRTEQGDSAMYLCASTSGSASGGFLPDTQYFGPGTRLTVL.